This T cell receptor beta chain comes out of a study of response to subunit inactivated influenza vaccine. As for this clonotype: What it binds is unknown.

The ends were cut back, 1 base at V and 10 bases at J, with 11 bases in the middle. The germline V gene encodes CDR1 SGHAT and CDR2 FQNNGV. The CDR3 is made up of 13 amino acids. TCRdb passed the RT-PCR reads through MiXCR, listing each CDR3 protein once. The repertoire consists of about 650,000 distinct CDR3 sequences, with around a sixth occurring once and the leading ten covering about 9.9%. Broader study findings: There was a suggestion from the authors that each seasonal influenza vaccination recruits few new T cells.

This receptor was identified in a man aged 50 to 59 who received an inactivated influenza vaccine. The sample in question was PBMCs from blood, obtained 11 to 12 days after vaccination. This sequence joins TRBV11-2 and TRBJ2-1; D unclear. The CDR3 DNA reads TGTGCCAGCAGCTTAGTAACGGCGGCGGAGCAGTTCTTC. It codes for CASSLVTAAEQFF.